The 25 T cell receptor beta chains below were found in one sample sequenced in a study of vaccination and CD4 T cells after COVID-19. Treatment given: approximately 11-day PBMC culture with coronavirus spike peptide pools or control peptides (ViraFEST assay). Their recognized antigens are unknown. The Oncomine TCR Beta short-read assay sequenced DNA from cultured CD4+ T cells. One entry per CDR3 protein results from TCRdb running MiXCR on the PCR reads. The sample lists some 15,000 distinct CDR3 sequences; roughly 58% were seen once. Sequencing input: CD4+ T cells from blood, cultured in vitro. The receptor set was obtained from a human donor who had recovered from COVID-19.

The chain has TRBV2 and TRBJ1-1; D is unclear. Germline V gene data show CDR1 as SNHLY and CDR2 as FYNNEI. Deletions cut 6 bases from V and 4 bases from J, with 15 bases between. The CDR3 length is 14 residues. The CDR3 protein is CASSLRRWSTEAFF. CDR3 DNA: TGTGCCAGCAGCCTTAGACGGTGGAGCACTGAAGCTTTCTTT.

J is TRBJ2-7 and V is TRBV6-1, with no clear D. The V gene's germline CDR1 is MNHNS and CDR2 SASEGT. The CDR3 consists of 15 residues. The V gene lost 6 bases and the J gene lost 4 bases, with 19 bases spanning the gap. This CDR3 is CASRTAIMELYEQYF. CDR3 coding DNA: TGTGCCAGCAGGACTGCGATTATGGAGCTATACGAGCAGTACTTC.

The V call is TRBV24-1, the J call TRBJ2-5, with 11 bases identical to TRBD1. This CDR3 has 17 residues. Trimming removed 3 bases from V and 2 bases from J; junction bases left unmatched: 7. Germline-derived CDR1 and CDR2 are KGHDR and SFDVKD. CDR3 DNA: TGTGCCACCAGTGATACGACCGGGACAGGGGGTCAAGAGACCCAGTACTTC. Translation: CATSDTTGTGGQETQYF.

This clonotype was detected only a few times. The chain carries TRBV6-5 and TRBJ2-5; tentative D call: TRBD1 (6 bases). V was trimmed by 0 bases and J by 1 base, leaving 12 bases between them. This CDR3 is 16 amino acids long. Germline V gene lookup returns CDR1 MNHEY and CDR2 SVGAGI. In DNA form, the CDR3 reads TGTGCCAGCAGTTACTCTCCGGGACACCCCCAAGAGACCCAGTACTTC. The encoded protein is CASSYSPGHPQETQYF.

The chain carries TRBV6-2 or TRBV6-3 and TRBJ2-5, with D perhaps matching TRBD1 (5 bases). The CDR3 has 13 amino acids. Germline V gene lookup returns CDR1 MNHEY and CDR2 SVGEGT. V was pared by 2 bases and J by 4 bases, with 8 bases between. The CDR3 region is CASSYRGGETQYF. Here the CDR3 DNA reads TGTGCCAGCAGTTACAGGGGCGGAGAGACCCAGTACTTC.

In its sample, this clonotype was seen once. The chain is built from TRBV7-3 and TRBJ2-1; D perhaps matches TRBD1 (6 bases). Trimming pared 5 bases from V and 0 bases from J, leaving 8 bases between. The length of the CDR3 is 14 residues. The germline CDR1 and CDR2 sequences are SGHTA and FQGTGA. CDR3 amino acids: CASSLQGSYNEQFF. The CDR3 DNA sequence: TGTGCCAGCAGCCTACAGGGCTCCTACAATGAGCAGTTCTTC.

The rearrangement links TRBV30 to TRBJ1-1; D unclear. There are 12 residues in the CDR3. The germline CDR1 and CDR2 sequences are GTSNPN and SVGIG (reference sequence). The V end lost 7 bases, the J end lost 1 base, and 10 bases lay between the germline ends. The CDR3 region is CALRTANTEAFF. CDR3 DNA sequence: TGTGCCTTGCGGACTGCGAACACTGAAGCTTTCTTT.

The genes are TRBV27 and TRBJ2-7; the D gene is possibly TRBD1 (6 bases). V lost 7 bases and J lost 3, with 16 bases in between. CDR3 length equals 14 residues. Germline assignment: CDR1 MNHEY and CDR2 SMNVEV (reference sequence). DNA of the CDR3: TGTGCCAGCACCTGGACAGCCGGGGTCTACGAGCAGTACTTC. It encodes CASTWTAGVYEQYF.

This clonotype has more than one count but fewer than ten. This rearrangement joins TRBV2 to TRBJ2-2, with D perhaps TRBD1 or TRBD2 (7 bases each). V was cut by 3 bases and J by 3 bases, with 14 bases left in between. Germline CDR1 SNHLY, CDR2 FYNNEI. The CDR3 runs 16 residues. CDR3 sequence: CASSEGGGADTGELFF. For the CDR3, the DNA is TGTGCCAGCAGTGAGGGAGGGGGCGCTGACACCGGGGAGCTGTTTTTT.

This chain links TRBV2 with TRBJ1-3; 9 bases agree with TRBD1. Germline lookup yields CDR1 SNHLY and CDR2 FYNNEI. The CDR3 runs to 17 residues. V was clipped by 1 base and J by 4 bases; unmatched bases: 8. The CDR3 loop is CASSEERDRAGGNTIYF. DNA of the CDR3: TGTGCCAGCAGTGAAGAACGGGACAGGGCAGGCGGAAACACCATATATTTT. Full variable domain (outside the CDR3, taken from reference TRBV2 and TRBJ1-3): EPEVTQTPSHQVTQMGQEVILRCVPISNHLYFYWYRQILGQKVEFLVSFYNNEISEKSEIFDDQFSVERPDGSNFTLKIRSTKLEDSAMYFCASSEERDRAGGNTIYFGEGSWLTVV.

The gene calls are TRBV28 and TRBJ1-2; D is ambiguous. This CDR3 comprises 14 residues. In germline, CDR1 is MDHEN, CDR2 SYDVKM. Between the trimmed V and J ends, which lost 6 bases and 4 bases, there was a span of 15 bases. CDR3 bases: TGTGCCAGCAGAATAGCAGGCAACTTCTATGGCTACACCTTC. It encodes CASRIAGNFYGYTF.

The J gene is TRBJ2-5, the V gene TRBV20-1, with a possible D match to TRBD2 (5 bases). The CDR3 is 13 amino acids. CDR1 and CDR2 (germline): DFQATT, SNEGSKA (reference sequence). Trimming took off 6 bases at V and 4 bases at J, with 15 bases between the two ends. The CDR3, as DNA: TGCAGTGCCCCCCGGGGTTCGCGAGAGACCCAGTACTTC. Its translation is CSAPRGSRETQYF.

The chain joins TRBV6-1 to TRBJ1-1; no firm D call. V dropped 6 bases and J dropped 0 bases, with 11 bases sitting between them. Germline CDR1 MNHNS, CDR2 SASEGT. CDR3 size: 14 residues. CDR3 region: CASRWTQMNTEAFF. The CDR3 region has the DNA TGTGCCAGCAGGTGGACGCAGATGAACACTGAAGCTTTCTTT.

This clonotype has a single count. CDR3: CASSPGTMNTEAFF. The CDR3 coding sequence is TGTGCCAGCAGCCCCGGGACAATGAACACTGAAGCTTTCTTT. V is TRBV7-9 and J is TRBJ1-1, with D tentatively TRBD1 (6 bases). Germline CDR1 is SEHNR and CDR2 is FQNEAQ (reference sequence). V lost 5 bases and J lost 0, with 10 bases in between. This CDR3 spans 14 amino acids.

This clonotype was counted only a few times. The junction does not match germline at one end; this may be a read error. The chain recombines TRBV7-7 with TRBJ2-5; 8 nucleotides agree with TRBD2. The CDR3 contains 14 residues. Looked up from germline, CDR1 is SSHAT and CDR2 is FNYEAQ (reference sequence). The DNA of the CDR3 is TGTGCTAGCAGCTTAAACCCGGGGGGGGAGACCCAGTACTTC. Residues: CASSLNPGGETQYF.

The chain links TRBV11-3 to TRBJ2-7; 9 nucleotides align to TRBD1. Trimming took 5 bases from V and 5 from J; bases not matched to a gene: 10. CDR3 length equals 15 residues. CDR1 and CDR2 (germline): SGHNT, YENEEA. Here the CDR3 reads CASSTGTGNNHEQYF. The DNA for the CDR3 is TGTGCCAGCAGCACGGGGACAGGGAACAACCACGAGCAGTACTTC.

There are a few counts of this clonotype. The chain links TRBV28 to TRBJ1-5; 7 bases line up with TRBD1. The length of the CDR3 is 17 residues. The ends lost 2 bases at V and 7 bases at J; junction bases unmatched: 14. CDR1 MDHEN and CDR2 SYDVKM come from the germline V gene. The chain's CDR3 is CASSLDRVNLGYQPQHF. The CDR3 region has the DNA TGTGCCAGCAGTTTAGACAGGGTAAATTTAGGGTACCAGCCCCAGCATTTT.

This chain connects TRBV10-3 to TRBJ1-2; 8 nucleotides align to TRBD1. CDR3 size: 13 residues. CDR1 ENHRY and CDR2 SYGVKD come from the germline V gene. J lost 4 bases, V lost 6 bases, and 4 bases had no gene match. In nucleotides, the CDR3 is TGTGCCATCAGCAACGACAGGGGCTATGGCTACACCTTC. Translated: CAISNDRGYGYTF.

The rearrangement joins TRBV7-8 to TRBJ2-7; D is undetermined. The ends were cut back, 5 bases at V and 3 bases at J, with 8 bases in the middle. There are 12 residues in the CDR3. Per the germline V gene, CDR1 is SGHVS and CDR2 is FQNEAQ. As DNA, the CDR3 is TGTGCCAGCAGCCAAACAGTCTACGAGCAGTACTTC. Residues: CASSQTVYEQYF.

The chain carries TRBV20-1 and TRBJ2-3; D possibly corresponds to TRBD1 (6 bases). The CDR3 runs 14 residues. Germline V lookup: CDR1 DFQATT, CDR2 SNEGSKA (reference sequence). V was shortened by 3 bases and J by 0 bases, with 10 bases between the two germline ends. The CDR3 loop is CSARTGLSTDTQYF. DNA for the CDR3: TGCAGTGCTAGGACAGGTTTGAGCACAGATACGCAGTATTTT.

This clonotype was observed once. V is TRBV6-1 and J is TRBJ1-2, with D uncertain. Trimming pared 5 bases from V and 8 bases from J, leaving 18 bases between. The germline gives CDR1 MNHNS, CDR2 SASEGT. The CDR3 consists of 14 residues. The CDR3 loop reads CASSKYMGGGGYTF. In DNA, the CDR3 is TGTGCCAGCAGTAAATACATGGGAGGAGGAGGCTACACCTTC.

The chain has TRBV13 and TRBJ2-6; D not resolved. In germline, CDR1 is PRHDT, CDR2 FYEKMQ (reference sequence). Trimming left V 1 base short and J 4 bases short, with 8 bases between. This CDR3 is built from 15 residues. The CDR3 sequence is CASSLEGPGANVLTF. CDR3 sequence (DNA): TGTGCCAGCAGCTTAGAGGGTCCAGGGGCCAACGTCCTGACTTTC.

The gene calls are TRBV30 and TRBJ1-2, with D possibly matching TRBD1 (5 bases). The CDR3 is made up of 12 amino acids. V lost 4 bases to trimming and J lost 6 bases, with 12 bases between them. Germline loops: CDR1 GTSNPN, CDR2 SVGIG (reference sequence). This chain's CDR3 is CAWTGSTNGYTF. CDR3 bases: TGTGCCTGGACAGGGTCGACTAATGGCTACACCTTC. Complete variable domain (other parts from reference TRBV30 and TRBJ1-2): SQTIHQWPATLVQPVGSPLSLECTVEGTSNPNLYWYRQAAGRGLQLLFYSVGIGQISSEVPQNLSASRPQDRQFILSSKKLLLSDSGFYLCAWTGSTNGYTFGSGTRLTVV.

This clonotype was counted between two and nine times. The chain links TRBV20-1 to TRBJ2-7, with a tentative D call TRBD2 (5 bases). This CDR3 is built from 16 residues. V was shortened by 3 bases and J by 1 base, with 19 bases between the two germline ends. From germline, CDR1 is DFQATT and CDR2 SNEGSKA (reference sequence). The CDR3 loop reads CSASPARGGLSYEQYF. DNA for the CDR3: TGCAGTGCTAGTCCCGCGCGCGGAGGACTTTCCTACGAGCAGTACTTC.

This chain connects TRBV7-6 to TRBJ2-7, with D maybe TRBD2 (6 bases). Trimming pared 0 bases from V and 3 bases from J, leaving 15 bases between. The germline V gene encodes CDR1 SGHVS and CDR2 FNYEAQ. The CDR3 contains 16 residues. The chain's CDR3 is CASSLAPGSGVYEQYF. In DNA form, the CDR3 reads TGTGCCAGCAGCTTAGCCCCGGGTAGCGGAGTCTACGAGCAGTACTTC.